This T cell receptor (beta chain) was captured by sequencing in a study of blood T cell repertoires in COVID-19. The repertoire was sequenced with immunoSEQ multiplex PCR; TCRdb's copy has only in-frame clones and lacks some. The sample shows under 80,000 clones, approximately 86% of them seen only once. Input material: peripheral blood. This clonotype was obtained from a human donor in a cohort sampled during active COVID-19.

CDR3 DNA: TGTGCCAGCAGTTACTCGGGACAGGGGGCGAATTACGAGCAGTACTTC. This codes for CASSYSGQGANYEQYF. J is TRBJ2-7 and V is TRBV6-5; 12 positions match TRBD1. CDR1 and CDR2 from the germline V gene are MNHEY and SVGAGI. Trimming took 0 bases from V and 4 from J; bases not matched to a gene: 4. The CDR3 loop spans 16 amino acids.